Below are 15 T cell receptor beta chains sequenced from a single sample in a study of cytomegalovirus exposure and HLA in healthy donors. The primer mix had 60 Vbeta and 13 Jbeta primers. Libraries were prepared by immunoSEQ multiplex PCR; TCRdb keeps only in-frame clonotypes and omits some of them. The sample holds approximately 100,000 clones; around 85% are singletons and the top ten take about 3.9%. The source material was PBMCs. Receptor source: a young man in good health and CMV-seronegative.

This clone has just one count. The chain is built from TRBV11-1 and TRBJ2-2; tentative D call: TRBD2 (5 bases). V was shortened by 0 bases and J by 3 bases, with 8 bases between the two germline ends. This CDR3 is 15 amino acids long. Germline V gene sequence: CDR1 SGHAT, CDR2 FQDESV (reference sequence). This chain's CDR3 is CASSLAVGDTGELFF. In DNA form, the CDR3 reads TGTGCCAGCAGCTTAGCTGTCGGGGACACCGGGGAGCTGTTTTTT.

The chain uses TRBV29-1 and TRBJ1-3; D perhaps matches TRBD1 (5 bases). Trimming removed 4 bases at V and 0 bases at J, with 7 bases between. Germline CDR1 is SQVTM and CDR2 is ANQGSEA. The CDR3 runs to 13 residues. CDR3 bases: TGCAGCGTTGGGGGCCTCTCTGGAAACACCATATATTTT. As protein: CSVGGLSGNTIYF.

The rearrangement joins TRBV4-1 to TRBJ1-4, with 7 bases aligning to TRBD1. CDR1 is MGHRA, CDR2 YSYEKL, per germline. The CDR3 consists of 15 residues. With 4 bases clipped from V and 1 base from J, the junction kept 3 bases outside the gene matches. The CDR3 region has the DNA TGCGCCAGCAGCCGAGACAGGGTAACTAATGAAAAACTGTTTTTT. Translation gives CASSRDRVTNEKLFF.

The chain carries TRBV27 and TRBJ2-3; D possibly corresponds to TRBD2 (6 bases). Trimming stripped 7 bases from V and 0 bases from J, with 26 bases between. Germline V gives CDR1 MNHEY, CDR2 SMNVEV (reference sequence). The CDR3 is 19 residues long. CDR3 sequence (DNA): TGTGCCAGCAAGGTCTTTGGTAGCGGCCCACGTTTTAGCACAGATACGCAGTATTTT. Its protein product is CASKVFGSGPRFSTDTQYF.

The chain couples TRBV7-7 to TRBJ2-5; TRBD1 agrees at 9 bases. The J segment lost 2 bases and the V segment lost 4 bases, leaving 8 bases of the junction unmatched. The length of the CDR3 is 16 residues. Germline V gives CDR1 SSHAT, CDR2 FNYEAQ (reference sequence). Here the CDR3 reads CASSSGTGSLQETQYF. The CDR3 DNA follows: TGTGCCAGCAGCTCCGGGACAGGGAGCCTTCAAGAGACCCAGTACTTC.

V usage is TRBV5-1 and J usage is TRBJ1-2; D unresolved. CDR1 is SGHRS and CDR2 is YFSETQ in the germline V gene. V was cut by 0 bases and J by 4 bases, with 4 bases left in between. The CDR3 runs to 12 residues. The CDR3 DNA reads TGCGCCAGCAGCTTGGAAGCCTATGGCTACACCTTC. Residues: CASSLEAYGYTF.

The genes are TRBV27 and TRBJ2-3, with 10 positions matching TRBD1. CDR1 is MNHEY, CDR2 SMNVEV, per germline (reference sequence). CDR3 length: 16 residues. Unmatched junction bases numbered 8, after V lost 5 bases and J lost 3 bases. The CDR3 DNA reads TGTGCCAGCAGTACACCCCGGGACAGGGGTACAGATACGCAGTATTTT. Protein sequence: CASSTPRDRGTDTQYF.

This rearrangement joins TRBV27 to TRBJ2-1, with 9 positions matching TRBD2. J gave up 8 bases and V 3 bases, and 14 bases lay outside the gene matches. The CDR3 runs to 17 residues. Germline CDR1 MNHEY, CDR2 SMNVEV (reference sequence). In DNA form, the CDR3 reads TGTGCCAGCAGTTTTATCCCGCCAGCGGGAGGATCGGATGAGCAGTTCTTC. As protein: CASSFIPPAGGSDEQFF.

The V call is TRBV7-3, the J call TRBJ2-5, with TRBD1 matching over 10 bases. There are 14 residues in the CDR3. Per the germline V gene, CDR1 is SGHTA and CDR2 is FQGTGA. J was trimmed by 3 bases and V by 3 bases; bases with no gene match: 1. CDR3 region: CASSLTGGKETQYF. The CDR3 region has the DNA TGTGCCAGCAGCTTGACAGGGGGCAAAGAGACCCAGTACTTC.

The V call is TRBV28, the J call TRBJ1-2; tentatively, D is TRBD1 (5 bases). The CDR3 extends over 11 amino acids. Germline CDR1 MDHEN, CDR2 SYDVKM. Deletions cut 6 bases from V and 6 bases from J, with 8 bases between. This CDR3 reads CASREGDGYTF. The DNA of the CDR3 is TGTGCCAGCAGGGAAGGGGATGGCTACACCTTC.

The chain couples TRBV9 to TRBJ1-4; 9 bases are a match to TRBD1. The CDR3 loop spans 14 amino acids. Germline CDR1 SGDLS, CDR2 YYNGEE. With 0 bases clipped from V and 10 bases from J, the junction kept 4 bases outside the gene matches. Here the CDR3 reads CASSVGDRVGKLFF. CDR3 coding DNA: TGTGCCAGCAGCGTAGGGGACAGGGTTGGAAAACTGTTTTTT.

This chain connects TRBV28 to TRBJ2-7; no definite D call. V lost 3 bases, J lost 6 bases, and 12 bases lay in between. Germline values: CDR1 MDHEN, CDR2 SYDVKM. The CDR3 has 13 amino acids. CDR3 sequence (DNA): TGTGCCAGCAGTTTTGGGCCCCTCTTCGAGCAGTACTTC. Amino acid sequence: CASSFGPLFEQYF.

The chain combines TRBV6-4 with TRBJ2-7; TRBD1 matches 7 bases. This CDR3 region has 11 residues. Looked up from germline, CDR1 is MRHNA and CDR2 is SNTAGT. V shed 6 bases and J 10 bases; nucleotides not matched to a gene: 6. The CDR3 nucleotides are TGTGCCAGCAGCGGACAGGAGGACCAGTACTTC. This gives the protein CASSGQEDQYF.

The CDR3 DNA reads TGTGCCTGGAGTATTGGGGGGGCTTGGACTGAAGCTTTCTTT. Translated, it gives CAWSIGGAWTEAFF. The rearrangement joins TRBV30 to TRBJ1-1; D perhaps matches TRBD1 (6 bases). Trimming removed 2 bases from V and 5 bases from J, with 15 bases in between. Germline V gene lookup returns CDR1 GTSNPN and CDR2 SVGIG (reference sequence). The CDR3 extends over 14 amino acids.

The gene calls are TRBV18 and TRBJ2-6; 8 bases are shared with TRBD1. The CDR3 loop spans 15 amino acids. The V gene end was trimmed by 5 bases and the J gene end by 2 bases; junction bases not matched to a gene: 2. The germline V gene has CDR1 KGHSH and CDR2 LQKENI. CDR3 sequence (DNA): TGTGCCAGCTCATTACAGGGGGCTGGGGCCAACGTCCTGACTTTC. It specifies CASSLQGAGANVLTF.